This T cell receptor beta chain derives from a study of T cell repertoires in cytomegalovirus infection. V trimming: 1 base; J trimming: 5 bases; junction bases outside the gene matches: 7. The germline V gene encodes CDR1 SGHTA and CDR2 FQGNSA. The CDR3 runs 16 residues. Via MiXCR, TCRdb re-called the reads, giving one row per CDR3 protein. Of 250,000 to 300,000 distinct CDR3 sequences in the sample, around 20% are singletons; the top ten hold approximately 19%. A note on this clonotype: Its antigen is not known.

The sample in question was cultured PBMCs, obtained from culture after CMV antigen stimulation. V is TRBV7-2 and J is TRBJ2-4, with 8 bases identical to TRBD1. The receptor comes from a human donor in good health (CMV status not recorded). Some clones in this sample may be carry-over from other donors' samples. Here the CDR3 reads CASSLVGTGIQNIQYF. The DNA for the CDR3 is TGTGCCAGCAGCTTAGTGGGGACAGGCATACAAAACATTCAGTACTTC.